A selection of T cell receptor beta chains follows, all from one sample in a study of vaccination effects on CD4 cells after COVID-19. These receptors' targets are unknown. Sequencing used immunoSEQ multiplex PCR; TCRdb keeps in-frame clones, though not all of them. The profile shows about 23,000 clones, around 62% of them singletons. The sequencing used CD4+ T cells from PBMCs cultured with HCoV-NL63 spike peptides, collected before COVID-19 vaccination. These receptor sequences come from a human donor who received a COVID-19 vaccine. Both conserved end residues are trimmed from each CDR3. Fields, in order: V gene, clone size, CDR3 protein. The size of a clone is reported for some rows only, either as once, few or many, or as a class for expanded clones.

>TRBV2|.
ASSPGRNNQPQH
>TRBV27|.
ASSSKTSGVSGEQF
>TRBV24-1|.
ATSDFRTNYGYT
>TRBV29-1|.
SADPGAGNTIY
>TRBV30|few
AWGFGGANTGELF
>TRBV9|.
ASSYRGRTNEKLF
>TRBV7-8|few
ASRPPGLVTDTQY
>TRBV7-2|once
ASSLEGGLGNYGYT
>TRBV4-2|.
ASSQGSSGANVLT
>TRBV5-1|.
ASSLGDRLIDTQY
>TRBV6-6|.
ASSGGRGYGYT
>TRBV5-4|.
ASSLGLGAASTDTQY
>TRBV7-9|.
ASSLELGNTIY
>TRBV12-5|once
ASGLGQPLREHYEQY
>TRBV7-2|few
ASSLAGTGLTSTDTQY
>TRBV10-2|.
ASSDGQGVTGANVLT
>TRBV27|.
ASSTPGQSYGYT
>TRBV7-2|.
ASSPDGRSPYNEQF
>TRBV18|.
ASSPPGLAGGRGEQF
>TRBV27|few
ASSSVFEQFSNQPQH
>TRBV6-6|few
ASSYPGQAYEQY
>TRBV2|.
ASSGDTYEQY
>TRBV19|.
ASSMAGGSYEQY
>TRBV5-4|once
ASSLAGQMYNEQF
>TRBV2|.
ASRGQGVLYNSPLH
>TRBV30|few
AWNPSGWGGYT
>TRBV11-2|.
ASSPGVWMNTEAF
>TRBV5-6|few
ASSSTGRGTKRKVDGYT
>TRBV9|.
ASSIGTSGSTDTQY
>TRBV7-9|.
ASSLRQASTDTQY
>TRBV18|.
ASSPGGSYNSPLH